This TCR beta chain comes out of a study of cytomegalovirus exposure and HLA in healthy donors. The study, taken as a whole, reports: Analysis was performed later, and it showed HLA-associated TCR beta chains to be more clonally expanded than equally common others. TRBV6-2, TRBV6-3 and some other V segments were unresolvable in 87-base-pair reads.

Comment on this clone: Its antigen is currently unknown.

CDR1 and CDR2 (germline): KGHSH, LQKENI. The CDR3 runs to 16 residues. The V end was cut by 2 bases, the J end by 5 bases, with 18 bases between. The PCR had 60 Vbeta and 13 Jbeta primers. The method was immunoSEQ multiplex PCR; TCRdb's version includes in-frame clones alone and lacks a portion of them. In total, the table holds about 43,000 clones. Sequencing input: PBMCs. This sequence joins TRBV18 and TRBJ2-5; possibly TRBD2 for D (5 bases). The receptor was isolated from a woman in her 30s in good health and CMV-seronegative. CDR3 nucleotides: TGTGCCAGCTCACCATACCGGGAACCAACAGCGGAGACCCAGTACTTC. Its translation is CASSPYREPTAETQYF. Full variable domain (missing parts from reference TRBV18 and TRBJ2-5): NAGVMQNPRHLVRRRGQEARLRCSPMKGHSHVYWYRQLPEEGLKFMVYLQKENIIDESGMPKERFSAEFPKEGPSILRIQQVVRGDSAAYFCASSPYREPTAETQYFGPGTRLLVL.